The clone carrying this T cell receptor beta chain was detected many times. Its cognate antigen is unknown. Mismatch with germline at one junction end may stem from a read error. In germline, CDR1 is SGHTA, CDR2 FQGNSA. The CDR3 sequence is 11 residues long. This sample was taken from a study of T-cell memory formation after mild COVID-19. Study context: TCR clusters were mostly donor specific. The study, taken as a whole, reports: Those CD4+ clones that contracted were mainly in CM and EM (CD8+ ones in EMRA).

MiXCR, run by TCRdb on the 5' RACE reads, gives a single entry per CDR3 protein. The sample shows 200,000 to 250,000 distinct CDR3 sequences, 7.5% to 10% of them seen only once. V usage is TRBV7-2 and J usage is TRBJ2-7, with unresolved D. Sample: PBMCs or a T cell subset sorted from them (not recorded which). The TCR sequence derives from a man younger than 30 who had mild COVID-19 (a few samples of this study predate the infection). Cell type and time point are not known. The CDR3 nucleotides are TGTGCCAGCAGCTTAGAAGGGTACATCCACTTC. It codes for CASSLEGYIHF.